This T cell receptor (beta chain) was obtained from a study of regulatory T cells in long-lasting Graves disease (dated by TCRdb to 2020 to 2023). Broadly, across the study: Antithyroid drugs had been taken for less than 3 months by newly diagnosed Graves' disease patients. This study used TCR sequencing and RNA sequencing of peripheral blood to compare persistent Graves' disease patients against newly diagnosed Graves' disease patients. The study was conducted in China and was registered as a clinical trial. A total of around 35 samples were covered by TCR sequencing, comprising approximately 13 persistent and around 20 newly diagnosed Graves' disease patients.

Library generation was performed with multiplex PCR. Sequencing took place on an Illumina HiSeq 4000. iRepertoire HTBI primers and Arm-PCR amplification of CDR3 regions were used to construct TCR beta libraries. PCR products were gel purified before sequencing. The published analysis was carried out like this. Across samples, about 63 TRBV and 13 to 15 TRBJ segments were identified and used for gene usage analysis of CDR3 amino acid clonotypes. COPE and FqMerger were used to merge filtered high-quality paired reads into contigs. BLAST was used to align contigs to the IMGT TRBV, TRBD and TRBJ reference genes, and CDR3 was defined following IMGT. Any clonotype with a frequency above 0.1% was counted as a highly expanded clone. Shannon entropy was used to measure repertoire diversity, and the Gini coefficient was used to measure V-J evenness. Clonotypes shared by more than one individual were considered public. TCRdb trimmed the raw reads at Q25, called clones with MiXCR and kept productive beta chains. Rows with a matching CDR3 protein are joined into one entry that keeps the most common DNA and genes. In this record, the V and J calls reflect TCRdb's handling and not the investigators' own analysis. The sample table records around 320,000 distinct CDR3 sequences; roughly 17% of these occur just once. The ten largest clones represent 30% of the sample.

According to the germline V gene, CDR1 reads SGDLS and CDR2 reads YYNGEE. V loses 3 bases of germline sequence and J loses 0 bases, and the interval between the two ends is 14 bases. The CDR3 runs 16 residues from the cysteine to the phenylalanine. Only the CDR3 portion is preserved as DNA: 48 bases, with reading frame beginning at the first base. Per the publication, the time point label means: newly diagnosed GD, antithyroid drugs for less than 3 months. For both TCR sequencing and RNA sequencing, RNA was extracted from PBMCs using TRIzol. The diagnosis of Graves' disease was made according to American Thyroid Association guidelines. Patients were recruited from an endocrinology department in Xi'an, China. From each patient, approximately 9.9 milliliters of peripheral blood was collected into an EDTA anticoagulant tube. Ficoll Paque Plus density gradient separation was used to isolate PBMCs, and no additional T cell sorting was done. RNA quality was checked with an Agilent 2100 Bioanalyzer and agarose gel, and concentration with a NanoDrop 2000.

In its sample, this clonotype was seen many times. Its antigen is still unknown. Qualities for individual bases were not recorded, and no much larger clone is one base off. What the research found in general, with its limitations: TRBV28, TRBJ1-2 and TRBJ2-5 were preferentially used in persistent disease, while TRBV20-1 and TRBJ2-1 were favored in newly diagnosed disease. Persistent patients shared more public clonotypes among themselves (around 3,000) than newly diagnosed patients did (about 900). The authors noted that the small sample size was a limitation that may lower accuracy. Compared with newly diagnosed patients, patients with persistent Graves' disease had lower TCR Shannon entropy and fewer highly expanded clones, which suggests clonal expansion. Only the TCR beta chain was sequenced and analyzed. The study examined only peripheral blood because the primary lesion, thyroid tissue, could not be accessed.

These data are also associated with another study on T cells in Graves' hyperthyroidism and ophthalmopathy. The second study's paper adds: Graves' hyperthyroidism was defined as stable when no progression to ophthalmopathy occurred over 18 months of follow-up. Hyperthyroidism patients were newly diagnosed, had a disease duration of under 2 months, and were aged 18 to 65 years. The study excluded patients with uncontrolled infections, other autoimmune diseases, pregnancy or lactation. Clinical symptoms, serum thyroxine and TRAb, thyroid ultrasound, and orbital computed tomography formed the basis for the diagnoses. The first round of RT-PCR for the TCR CDR3 was performed with the HTBI primer set and the Qiagen OneStep RT-PCR kit. Most expanded thyroid clonotypes (frequency above 0.001) were also detected in blood, suggesting blood repertoires may reflect thyroid immune responses. Ophthalmopathy was separated from stable hyperthyroidism by a 13 V-J signature model, with approximately 86% sensitivity and about 81% specificity obtained in cross-validation and 80%/75% obtained in testing. In validation, progression to ophthalmopathy was predicted by the model with around 71% sensitivity and under 85% specificity, a median of about 6.8 months before onset. TCR V-J signatures able to tell the groups apart were searched for in a discovery cohort of some 100 patients, of whom about 40 had Graves' ophthalmopathy and more than 55 had stable Graves' hyperthyroidism. Whether ophthalmopathy could be predicted prospectively was tested in an independent validation cohort made up of 18 to 20 hyperthyroidism patients plus 17 patients who later progressed to ophthalmopathy. For training and testing, the 100 patients in the discovery cohort were randomly divided in a 7:3 ratio. In addition, the study compared T-cell repertoires in thyroid tissue and in blood from roughly six Graves' hyperthyroidism patients. Following sampling, methimazole starting at 30 mg daily was given to hyperthyroidism patients, and high-dose intravenous methylprednisolone was given to ophthalmopathy patients. A second multiplex PCR round built the libraries, followed by size selection and purification. Libraries were sequenced paired-end with 100 bp reads on an Illumina HiSeq2000. SOAPnuke was used to process the raw data, throwing out any read that contained adapters or uncalled bases, had a mean Phred below 15, or lacked an exact constant-primer or identifier match. High-quality paired reads were merged with COPE v1.2.5, and unique nucleotide sequences were defined as clonotypes. MiTCR v1.1 was used to align the clonotypes against IMGT TRBV, TRBD and TRBJ reference segments. The analysis included only V-J combinations with a frequency above 0.0001, which together covered 98% to 99.2% of the repertoires. The TCS score was defined as the ratio of F50 (clonal expansion) to E x V (chaos), calculated using BLOSUM62-based TCRdist between CDR3 peptides within each V-J. Welch's t-statistics and random forest reduced around 550 V-J features to roughly 13, which were used in a naive Bayes classifier (R e1071). Sample size was not statistically predetermined, and blinding of investigators to group allocation was not performed. According to the paper, TCR Vbeta CDR3 sequencing was carried out on some 130 peripheral blood samples, which came from 40 to 45 ophthalmopathy, 80 or so hyperthyroidism and some 17 progressor patients.

This receptor was taken from a middle-aged man with Graves disease. Donor details come from another sample of the same person, matched by shared clones. This receptor chain uses TRBV9 and TRBJ2-3; the D gene is perhaps TRBD2, from 6 matching bases. Material: peripheral blood mononuclear cells (PBMCs), obtained at new diagnosis, from a patient treated with antithyroid drugs. The DNA is TGTGCCAGCAGCGAGCCCGGGGGACTGAGCACAGATACGCAGTATTTT. Translated, it reads CASSEPGGLSTDTQYF. With the rest looked up from the reference TRBV9 and TRBJ2-3 genes rather than sequenced, the full variable domain is DSGVTQTPKHLITATGQRVTLRCSPRSGDLSVYWYQQSLDQGLQFLIQYYNGEERAKGNILERFSAQQFPDLHSELNLSSLELGDSALYFCASSEPGGLSTDTQYFGPGTRLTVL.